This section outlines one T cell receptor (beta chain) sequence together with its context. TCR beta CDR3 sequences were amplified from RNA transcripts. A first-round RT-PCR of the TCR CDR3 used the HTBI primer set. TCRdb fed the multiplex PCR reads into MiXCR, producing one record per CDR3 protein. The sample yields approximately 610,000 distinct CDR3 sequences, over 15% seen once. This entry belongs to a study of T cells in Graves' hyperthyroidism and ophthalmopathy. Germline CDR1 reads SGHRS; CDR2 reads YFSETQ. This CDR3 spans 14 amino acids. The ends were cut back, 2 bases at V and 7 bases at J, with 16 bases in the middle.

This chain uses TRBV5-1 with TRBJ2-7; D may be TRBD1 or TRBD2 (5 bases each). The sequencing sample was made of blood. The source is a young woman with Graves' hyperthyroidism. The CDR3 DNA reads TGCGCCAGCAGCTTCCGGGACGGAGGAAGTGAGCAGTACTTC. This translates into CASSFRDGGSEQYF. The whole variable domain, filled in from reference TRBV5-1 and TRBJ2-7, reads KAGVTQTPRYLIKTRGQQVTLSCSPISGHRSVSWYQQTPGQGLQFLFEYFSETQRNKGNFPGRFSGRQFSNSRSEMNVSTLELGDSALYLCASSFRDGGSEQYFGPGTRLTVT.